This T cell receptor beta chain appears in the sequencing data of a study of T cell responses to AZD1222 COVID-19 vaccine. The study, taken as a whole, reports: Nearly half of spike-specific TCRs reportedly go after variant regions that carry no mutations. Repertoire sampling occurred only after the peak T cell response. At study baseline, merely six AZD1222 recipients were seropositive.

Comment on this clone: Antigen unknown.

The CDR3 runs 20 residues. Trimming at V came to 2 bases and at J to 3 bases, leaving 13 bases not matched to a gene. Germline CDR1 KGHSH, CDR2 LQKENI. Using immunoSEQ multiplex PCR, the repertoire was profiled, and TCRdb retains in-frame clones only, with some absent. Of approximately 130,000 clones in the sample, 80% to 90% are singletons; the top ten hold around 9.5%. The input for sequencing was peripheral blood, taken 28 days after the second AZD1222 dose. This receptor was identified in an adult who received the AZD1222 COVID-19 vaccine. The chain couples TRBV18 to TRBJ2-2, with TRBD2 matching 12 bases. This CDR3 reads CASSPFLGLAGRRDTGELFF. The CDR3, as DNA: TGTGCCAGCTCACCATTCCTCGGACTAGCGGGAAGAAGGGACACCGGGGAGCTGTTTTTT. Full variable domain (outside the CDR3, taken from reference TRBV18 and TRBJ2-2): NAGVMQNPRHLVRRRGQEARLRCSPMKGHSHVYWYRQLPEEGLKFMVYLQKENIIDESGMPKERFSAEFPKEGPSILRIQQVVRGDSAAYFCASSPFLGLAGRRDTGELFFGEGSRLTVL.